This T cell receptor beta chain was captured in a study of blood T cell repertoires in COVID-19 (dated by TCRdb to 2020 to 2021). Background for the entire study: The collaborator samples originated in the United States, Italy and Spain and spanned the acute and convalescent phases of COVID-19. The prospective study material was composed of cDNA or gDNA derived from T cells, B-cell-depleted T cells, or PBMCs. Subjects who had been exposed to COVID-19, were actively infected with it, or had recovered from it provided the deeply sampled blood TCRbeta repertoires that made up the dataset. The repertoires were released in a freely available public database meant as a resource for research on the immune response to SARS-CoV-2. The samples were drawn from two sources: the first 160 participants of the ongoing ImmuneRACE study, and 1,254 subjects contributed by 6 global collaborators. The sample metadata nearly always contained a de-identified subject ID, COVID-19 status, age in years and sex. HLA class I and class II types, where available, came from metadata supplied by the sample provider rather than from assay-based typing. General findings and caveats noted by the study authors: Clinical and demographic metadata were provided uncurated, with the amount varying by source and participant.

The collaborating institutions used their own protocols to collect whole blood in K2EDTA tubes. For TCRbeta analysis, collaborator samples were shipped as frozen whole blood, as isolated PBMCs, or as DNA extracted from either sample type. TCRbeta CDR3 regions were amplified from genomic DNA using the immunoSEQ Assay, a bias-controlled multiplex PCR. The original pipeline was this. Within the assay, amplification of reference gene primers was used to estimate how many nucleated cells each sample contained. Sequence reads were collapsed and filtered to measure the absolute abundance of every unique TCRbeta CDR3 rearrangement. For each sample, productive Simpson clonality was calculated as the square root of Simpson's diversity index across productive rearrangements. TCRdb carries this immuneACCESS record with in-frame sequences only. Its versions omit some clonotypes, under half of them owing to an unresolved V gene in the studies checked, with the rest unexplained. Clonal size and the V and J genes are those of that table, whereas D and trimming came from the DNA. The sample has 140,000 or so clones on record, 81% of them singletons. Approximately 8.2% of the sample is taken by the ten largest.

This clone was detected a few times. Its antigen is currently not known. No much larger clone is present one base from it, and per-base qualities are unavailable. The receptor was derived from a human donor in a cohort sampled during active COVID-19. The sample comprised peripheral blood.

The DNA reads as follows: TGTGCCAGCAGTGTGTCCCTTTCGGACTATGGTCAGCCCCAGCATTTT. This yields the protein CASSVSLSDYGQPQHF. Rearrangement joined TRBV2 to TRBJ1-5; confidence is insufficient to name the D gene. A distance of 19 bases separates the germline ends of V and J, which lose 4 bases and 6 bases respectively. The cysteine opens and the phenylalanine closes a CDR3 of 16 amino acids. The read is trimmed to its CDR3 DNA, 48 bases read in frame from base 1. The germline V gene supplies CDR1 SNHLY and CDR2 FYNNEI.